Following are 22 T cell receptor beta chains from one sample sequenced in a study of regulatory T cells in long-lasting Graves disease. Arm-PCR of CDR3 regions and iRepertoire HTBI primers were the basis on which TCR beta libraries were built. From the multiplex PCR reads, TCRdb called clonotypes with MiXCR, one entry per CDR3 protein. The sample lists 400,000 to 500,000 distinct CDR3 sequences, 22% occurring once. Time point denoted: persistent/refractory GD, antithyroid drugs over 5 years with positive TRAb. The TCR library used RNA extracted from PBMCs. Sample: peripheral blood mononuclear cells (PBMCs), taken when the disease was refractory, from a patient treated with antithyroid drugs. These receptors originate from a female donor with Graves disease.

The rearrangement joins TRBV28 to TRBJ2-2; D perhaps matches TRBD1 (6 bases). The germline CDR1 and CDR2 sequences are MDHEN and SYDVKM. Between the trimmed V and J ends, which lost 6 bases and 6 bases, there was a span of 11 bases. This CDR3 comprises 13 residues. Here the CDR3 DNA reads TGTGCCAGCAGCCGGACAGTACCCGGGGAGCTGTTTTTT. Its protein is CASSRTVPGELFF.

This clonotype was recorded a few times. J is TRBJ2-2 and V is TRBV20-1; 11 bases agree with TRBD2. CDR3 length equals 14 residues. Germline V CDR1 and CDR2: DFQATT, SNEGSKA (reference sequence). The J segment lost 5 bases and the V segment lost 5 bases, leaving 4 bases of the junction unmatched. In DNA, the CDR3 is TGCAGTGCTGGGCCTAGCGGGAGGACCGGGGAGCTGTTTTTT. This encodes CSAGPSGRTGELFF.

This clonotype appeared a few times. The CDR3, as DNA: TGTGCCTGGAGTGTAACGGGGACCGGGGAGCTGTTTTTT. This codes for CAWSVTGTGELFF. The rearrangement uses TRBV30 and TRBJ2-2; D possibly corresponds to TRBD2 (5 bases). Trimming stripped 0 bases from V and 5 bases from J, with 7 bases between. Germline V gene data show CDR1 as GTSNPN and CDR2 as SVGIG (reference sequence). This CDR3 spans 13 amino acids.

The rearrangement links TRBV13 to TRBJ2-5, with a tentative D call TRBD2 (6 bases). Per germline, CDR1 PRHDT and CDR2 FYEKMQ (reference sequence). The CDR3 loop spans 15 amino acids. V shed 5 bases and J shed 9 bases, with 22 bases lying between them. CDR3 region: CASSPTGGAKRPQYF. The DNA of the CDR3 is TGTGCCAGCAGCCCCACGGGCGGGGCCAAGAGACCCCAGTACTTC.

This clonotype came up many times. The rearrangement links TRBV2 to TRBJ1-1; no firm D call. Germline CDR1 SNHLY, CDR2 FYNNEI. This CDR3 is 13 amino acids long. The V end was cut by 11 bases, the J end by 0 bases, with 13 bases between. The CDR3 region has the DNA TGTGCCGGAACGTTACGAATGAACACTGAAGCTTTCTTT. Its translation: CAGTLRMNTEAFF.

CDR3 in amino acids: CASRGDRVETQYF. The CDR3 DNA reads TGTGCCAGCAGGGGGGACAGGGTTGAGACCCAGTACTTC. This chain links TRBV2 with TRBJ2-5, with 9 bases fitting TRBD1. The junction had 4 bases not matched to a gene; V was cut back by 6 bases and J by 5 bases. The CDR3 is 13 residues long. CDR1 is SNHLY, CDR2 FYNNEI, per germline.

The CDR3 DNA sequence: TGTGCCAGCAGTTACTCACAGTACAATGAGCAGTTCTTC. Translated, it gives CASSYSQYNEQFF. This chain connects TRBV6-5 to TRBJ2-1, with D unresolved. The CDR3 length is 13 residues. Trimming stripped 0 bases from V and 4 bases from J, with 4 bases between. CDR1 is MNHEY and CDR2 is SVGAGI in the germline V gene.

This clonotype was detected a few times. This chain uses TRBV19 with TRBJ2-4, with D perhaps TRBD2 (6 bases). The germline CDR1 and CDR2 sequences are LNHDA and SQIVND (reference sequence). V was cut by 5 bases and J by 9 bases, with 14 bases left in between. This CDR3 has 13 amino acids. In DNA form, the CDR3 reads TGTGCCAGTAGTCCTCCAGGAGGGATCATTCAGTACTTC. Its translation is CASSPPGGIIQYF.

The chain combines TRBV28 with TRBJ1-5, with D tentatively TRBD1 (6 bases). The germline CDR1 and CDR2 sequences are MDHEN and SYDVKM. The ends were cut back, 5 bases at V and 2 bases at J, with 19 bases in the middle. This CDR3 has 17 amino acids. The DNA of the CDR3 is TGTGCCAGCAGTACAGGGTCAAGAGTATATGGCAATCAGCCCCAGCATTTT. The encoded protein is CASSTGSRVYGNQPQHF.

As regards this clonotype: Since the CDR3 does not end with the conserved phenylalanine or tryptophan, this likely comes from a read error. The rearrangement uses TRBV18 and TRBJ1-4; possibly TRBD1 for D (5 bases). Germline CDR1 and CDR2: KGHSH and LQKENI. The ends were cut back, 3 bases at V and 7 bases at J, with 15 bases in the middle. This CDR3 comprises 15 residues. The CDR3 protein is CASSPVGGNGEKLFC. Written as DNA, the CDR3 is TGTGCCAGCTCACCGGTTGGGGGTAACGGTGAAAAACTGTTTTGT.

The rearrangement uses TRBV20-1 and TRBJ2-7; TRBD1 matches 9 bases. Germline trimming cut 5 bases from V and 2 bases from J; bases unmatched to any gene: 10. This CDR3 is 15 amino acids long. Germline V lookup: CDR1 DFQATT, CDR2 SNEGSKA (reference sequence). CDR3 in amino acids: CSAYHRGPGTYEQYF. In DNA form, the CDR3 reads TGCAGTGCTTATCACAGGGGGCCAGGCACCTACGAGCAGTACTTC.

This clonotype came up a few times. J is TRBJ2-2 and V is TRBV6-1; 8 positions match TRBD2. Per germline, CDR1 MNHNS and CDR2 SASEGT. Trimming at V came to 7 bases and at J to 6 bases, leaving 4 bases not matched to a gene. CDR3 length equals 13 residues. The CDR3 region has the DNA TGTGCCAGCAACGGGAGGGAGGCCGGGGAGCTGTTTTTT. Residues: CASNGREAGELFF.

This clonotype has at least ten counts. The chain carries TRBV28 and TRBJ1-5; 8 bases are a match to TRBD1. The CDR3 loop spans 16 amino acids. CDR1 is MDHEN and CDR2 is SYDVKM in the germline V gene. The trim removed 5 bases at V and 6 bases at J, leaving 12 bases unmatched. CDR3 nucleotide sequence: TGTGCCAGCAGTCTCCCCCGACAGGGGTATAGTCAGCCCCAGCATTTT. It encodes CASSLPRQGYSQPQHF.

The V and J genes are TRBV6-9 and TRBJ1-6; D is undetermined. CDR1 and CDR2 (germline): MNHGY, SVAAGI. V was shortened by 3 bases and J by 14 bases, with 14 bases between the two germline ends. The length of the CDR3 is 13 residues. CDR3 DNA sequence: TGTGCCAGCAGTTACTCACCCGGCGGCGCCCTCCACTTT. This codes for CASSYSPGGALHF.

This sequence joins TRBV28 and TRBJ1-5; TRBD1 matches 9 bases. The CDR3 contains 21 residues. The V segment lost 3 bases and the J segment 2 bases; nucleotides outside the gene matches: 20. CDR1 is MDHEN, CDR2 SYDVKM, per germline. DNA of the CDR3: TGTGCCAGCAGTTTCAAGCCCCGGGGGGGGACAGGGAGGGTTGGCAATCAGCCCCAGCATTTT. This encodes CASSFKPRGGTGRVGNQPQHF.

This clonotype was detected many times. V and J are TRBV14 and TRBJ1-2; D call uncertain. Trimming pared 0 bases from V and 1 base from J, leaving 9 bases between. The CDR3 consists of 15 residues. CDR1 SGHDN and CDR2 FVKESK come from the germline V gene. CDR3 nucleotide sequence: TGTGCCAGCAGCCAAGAAAGGAACGGTAACTATGGCTACACCTTC. Its translation is CASSQERNGNYGYTF.

This clonotype was seen a handful of times. The chain carries TRBV19 and TRBJ1-3; 7 nucleotides match TRBD1. The CDR3 loop spans 14 amino acids. V shed 6 bases, J shed 2 bases, and the junction held 4 bases outside the gene matches. CDR1 is LNHDA, CDR2 SQIVND, per germline (reference sequence). CDR3 in amino acids: CASSQGVTGNTIYF. The CDR3, as DNA: TGTGCCAGTAGCCAGGGGGTAACTGGAAACACCATATATTTT.

This clonotype was seen a handful of times. This chain links TRBV5-1 with TRBJ2-7, with D perhaps matching TRBD1 (6 bases). Germline V CDR1 and CDR2: SGHRS, YFSETQ. V lost 4 bases to trimming and J lost 3 bases, with 17 bases between them. This CDR3 comprises 15 residues. Written as DNA, the CDR3 is TGCGCCAGCAGCCCCCCCCAGGGGTCCCTCTACGAGCAGTACTTC. This codes for CASSPPQGSLYEQYF.

The sample holds a few counts of this clonotype. V usage is TRBV10-2 and J usage is TRBJ1-2; D remains ambiguous. Germline CDR1 WSHSY, CDR2 SAAADI. There are 13 residues in the CDR3. V was pared by 4 bases and J by 8 bases, with 14 bases between. This CDR3 reads CASSADSLGGYTF. The DNA of the CDR3 is TGCGCCAGCAGTGCTGACTCCCTTGGGGGCTACACCTTC.

This chain connects TRBV7-9 to TRBJ2-5; D is perhaps TRBD1 or TRBD2 (5 bases each). The germline V gene has CDR1 SEHNR and CDR2 FQNEAQ (reference sequence). The CDR3 is 17 residues long. Deletions cut 5 bases from V and 7 bases from J, with 26 bases between. The CDR3 here is CASSPRGPVLQDWTQYF. CDR3 DNA sequence: TGTGCCAGCAGCCCCCGGGGACCGGTCCTACAAGACTGGACCCAGTACTTC.

The J gene is TRBJ1-1, the V gene TRBV6-1, with TRBD1 matching over 12 bases. Germline-derived CDR1 and CDR2 are MNHNS and SASEGT. The CDR3 is 15 residues long. The V and J ends lost 3 bases and 6 bases, in that order; junction bases with no gene match: 5. In nucleotides, the CDR3 is TGTGCCAGCAGTGACCGCGGGACAGGGGGCCCTGAAGCTTTCTTT. It codes for CASSDRGTGGPEAFF.

In regard to this clonotype: In this CDR3 the conserved last residue, phenylalanine or tryptophan, is missing, so a read error is likely. This chain connects TRBV6-1 to TRBJ2-2; D perhaps matches TRBD2 (6 bases). The CDR3 has 15 amino acids. In germline, CDR1 is MNHNS, CDR2 SASEGT. The DNA of the CDR3 is TGTGCCAGTGCTCCTACGGGCAAGAACACCGGGGGGCTGTTTCTT. The encoded protein is CASAPTGKNTGGLFL.